What follows describes a single TCR beta chain. No antigen is known for it. This specimen comes from a study of vaccination and CD4 T cells after COVID-19. Cultured CD4+ T-cell DNA underwent Oncomine TCR Beta short-read sequencing. TCRdb reprocessed the PCR reads with MiXCR, giving one entry per CDR3 protein. The sample includes around 12,000 distinct CDR3 sequences, roughly 76% of them seen just once. Germline V gene sequence: CDR1 MNHEY, CDR2 SVGAGI. There are 16 residues in the CDR3. Trimming removed 2 bases from V and 0 bases from J, with 14 bases in between. The sample's treatment: roughly ten-day PBMC culture with coronavirus spike peptide pools or control peptides (ViraFEST assay). Study-wide results and caveats: SARS-CoV-2-reactive clonotypes showed a nonsignificant median rise from about 20 to 38. In convalescent patients, 304 of 307 vaccine-specific clones were spike mono-reactive.

The receptor was derived from a human donor who had recovered from COVID-19. The genes are TRBV6-5 and TRBJ2-7, with D possibly called TRBD1 or TRBD2 (5 bases each). Sequencing was done on a sample of CD4+ T cells from blood, cultured in vitro. The CDR3 sequence: CASSYKVIGASYEQYF. CDR3 nucleotides: TGTGCCAGCAGTTACAAGGTTATCGGGGCCTCCTACGAGCAGTACTTC.